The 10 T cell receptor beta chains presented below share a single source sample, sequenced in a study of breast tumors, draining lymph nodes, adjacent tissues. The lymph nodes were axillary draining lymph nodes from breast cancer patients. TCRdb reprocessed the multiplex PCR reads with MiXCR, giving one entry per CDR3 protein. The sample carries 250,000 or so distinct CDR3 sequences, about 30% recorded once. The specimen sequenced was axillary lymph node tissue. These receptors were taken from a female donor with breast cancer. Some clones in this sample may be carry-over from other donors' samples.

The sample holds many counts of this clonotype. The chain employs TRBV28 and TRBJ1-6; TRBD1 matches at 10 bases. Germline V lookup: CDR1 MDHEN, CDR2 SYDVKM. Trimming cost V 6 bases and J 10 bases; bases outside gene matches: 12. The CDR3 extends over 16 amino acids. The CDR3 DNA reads TGTGCCAGCAGCCGGCCTCCCGGGACAGGGGAATCACCCCTCCACTTT. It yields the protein CASSRPPGTGESPLHF. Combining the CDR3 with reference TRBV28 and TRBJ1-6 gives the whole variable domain DVKVTQSSRYLVKRTGEKVFLECVQDMDHENMFWYRQDPGLGLRLIYFSYDVKMKEKGDIPEGYSVSREKKERFSLILESASTNQTSMYLCASSRPPGTGESPLHFGNGTRLTVT.

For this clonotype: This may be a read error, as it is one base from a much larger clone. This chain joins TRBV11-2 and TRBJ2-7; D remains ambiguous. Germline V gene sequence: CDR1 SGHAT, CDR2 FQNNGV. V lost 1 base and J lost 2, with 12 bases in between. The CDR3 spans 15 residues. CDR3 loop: CASSLVGGSTYEQYF. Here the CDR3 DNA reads TGTGCCAGCAGCTTAGTTGGCGGATCAACCTACGAGCAGTACTTC.

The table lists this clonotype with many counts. CDR3 in amino acids: CASSTRAQPQHF. The CDR3 coding sequence is TGTGCCAGCAGTACGAGGGCTCAGCCCCAGCATTTT. The chain recombines TRBV12-3 or TRBV12-4 with TRBJ1-5; no clear D gene. This CDR3 is 12 amino acids long. V was cut by 5 bases and J by 6 bases, with 8 bases left in between.

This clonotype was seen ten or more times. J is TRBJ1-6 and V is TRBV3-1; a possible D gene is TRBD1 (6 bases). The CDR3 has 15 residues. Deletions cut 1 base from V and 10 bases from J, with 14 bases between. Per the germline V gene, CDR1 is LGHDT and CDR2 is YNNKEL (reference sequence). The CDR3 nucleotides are TGTGCCAGCAGCCAAGGACAGGCTCTTGGGTCACCCCTCCACTTT. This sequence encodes CASSQGQALGSPLHF.

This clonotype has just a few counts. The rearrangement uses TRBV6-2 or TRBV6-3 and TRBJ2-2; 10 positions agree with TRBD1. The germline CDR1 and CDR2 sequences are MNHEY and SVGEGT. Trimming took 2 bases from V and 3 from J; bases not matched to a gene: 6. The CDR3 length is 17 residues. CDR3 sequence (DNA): TGTGCCAGCAGTTACAGGGTCGGGACAGGGGACACCGGGGAGCTGTTTTTT. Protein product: CASSYRVGTGDTGELFF.

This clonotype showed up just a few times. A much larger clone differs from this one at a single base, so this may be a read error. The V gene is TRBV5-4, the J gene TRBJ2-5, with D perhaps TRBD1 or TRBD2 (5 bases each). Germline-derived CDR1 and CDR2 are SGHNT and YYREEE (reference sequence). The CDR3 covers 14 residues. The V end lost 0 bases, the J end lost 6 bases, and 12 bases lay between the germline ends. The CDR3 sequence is CASSLVGTNKTQYF. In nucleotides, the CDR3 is TGTGCCAGCAGCTTGGTCGGGACCAACAAGACCCAGTACTTC.

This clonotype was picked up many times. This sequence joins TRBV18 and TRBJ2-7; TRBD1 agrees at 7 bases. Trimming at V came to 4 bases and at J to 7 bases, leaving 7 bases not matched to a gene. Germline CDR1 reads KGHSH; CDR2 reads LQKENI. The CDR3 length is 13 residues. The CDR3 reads CASSLDRQGEQYF. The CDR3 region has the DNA TGTGCCAGCTCACTGGACAGGCAGGGGGAGCAGTACTTC.

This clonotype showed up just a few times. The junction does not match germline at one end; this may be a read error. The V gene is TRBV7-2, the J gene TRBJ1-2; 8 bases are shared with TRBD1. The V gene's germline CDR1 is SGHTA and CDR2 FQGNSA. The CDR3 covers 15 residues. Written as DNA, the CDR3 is TGCGCCAGCAGCTTAGCGGCCAGGGGGCAGGAGGGCTACCCCTTC. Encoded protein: CASSLAARGQEGYPF. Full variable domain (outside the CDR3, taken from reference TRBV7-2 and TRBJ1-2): GAGVSQSPSNKVTEKGKDVELRCDPISGHTALYWYRQSLGQGLEFLIYFQGNSAPDKSGLPSDRFSAERTGGSVSTLTIQRTQQEDSAVYLCASSLAARGQEGYPFGSGTRLTVV.

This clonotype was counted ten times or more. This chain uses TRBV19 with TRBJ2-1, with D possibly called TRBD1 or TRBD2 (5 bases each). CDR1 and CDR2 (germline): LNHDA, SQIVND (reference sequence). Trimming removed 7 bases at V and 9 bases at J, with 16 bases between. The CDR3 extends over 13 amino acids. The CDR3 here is CASKVGAGSEQFF. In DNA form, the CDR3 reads TGTGCCAGTAAGGTCGGGGCCGGTAGTGAGCAGTTCTTC. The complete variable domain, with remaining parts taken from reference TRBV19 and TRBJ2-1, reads DGGITQSPKYLFRKEGQNVTLSCEQNLNHDAMYWYRQDPGQGLRLIYYSQIVNDFQKGDIAEGYSVSREKKESFPLTVTSAQKNPTAFYLCASKVGAGSEQFFGPGTRLTVL.

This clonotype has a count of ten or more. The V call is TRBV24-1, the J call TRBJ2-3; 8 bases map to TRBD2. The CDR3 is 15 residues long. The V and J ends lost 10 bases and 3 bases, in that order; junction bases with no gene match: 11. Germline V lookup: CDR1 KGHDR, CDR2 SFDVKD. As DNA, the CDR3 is TGTGCCACGAAACCCTCGCGGGAGGTTACAGATACGCAGTATTTT. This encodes CATKPSREVTDTQYF.